This T cell receptor beta chain originates from a study of shared clonotypes between healthy human individuals. Using immunoSEQ multiplex PCR, the repertoire was profiled, and TCRdb retains in-frame clones only, with some absent. The sample holds 1,100,000 or so clones; around three quarters are singletons and the top ten take approximately 0.5%. None of the donors, who were healthy HIV-negative adults, had recently had acute infections or vaccinations. The CDR3 runs 14 residues. Germline CDR1 and CDR2: SGHDN and FVKESK. V gave up 0 bases and J gave up 5 bases, with 10 bases separating them. Note on this clone: Its antigen remains unknown.

The study, taken as a whole, reports: Memory subsets generally showed lower estimated richness than naive subsets. Non-shared clonotypes displayed generation probabilities falling below those of clonotypes present in all four donors.

This sequence joins TRBV14 and TRBJ1-1; D gene uncertain. The specimen was memory CD4+ T cells from PBMCs. Subset: CD45RA-negative fraction. The origin of this receptor is a man aged 18 to 30 in good health. Some clones in this sample may be carry-over from other donors' samples. The CDR3 DNA follows: TGTGCCAGCAGCCAAGATTTTGGTAGGACTGAAGCTTTCTTT. This encodes CASSQDFGRTEAFF.